Given below is one T cell receptor (beta chain) in context. Its target is not known. The data are from a study of blood T cells in healthy people across ages. Whole-study results and caveats: Diversity estimates drawn from one million T cells were deemed underestimates. Naive CD4+ cell counts and diversity both ran higher in long-lived than in aged donors.

Sample-barcoded 5' priming and a J-beta primer mix drove a second PCR of roughly 6 to 12 cycles. Using its own MiXCR run on the 5' RACE reads, TCRdb lists one record per CDR3 protein. The sample has about 830,000 distinct CDR3 sequences, 62% seen once; the top ten hold roughly a quarter. CDR3 size: 13 residues. V shed 10 bases and J 5 bases; nucleotides not matched to a gene: 10. Germline values: CDR1 MDHEN, CDR2 SYDVKM. Every donor gave roughly 9.2 milliliters of peripheral blood. Sequences were obtained from blood. This TCR was recovered from a man aged 30 to 45 in good health. The gene calls are TRBV28 and TRBJ1-2; 7 positions agree with TRBD1. The CDR3 here is CATDRQGRYGYTF. The CDR3 coding sequence is TGTGCCACTGACCGACAGGGTCGTTATGGCTACACCTTC.